This T cell receptor (beta chain) was recorded in a study of beta chain features in type 1 diabetes. All of the isolated RNA was reverse transcribed, so expressed TCRB transcripts were sequenced. The table came from immunoSEQ multiplex PCR; TCRdb's copy has only in-frame clones and leaves some out. Of more than 150,000 clones in the sample, more than 10% were seen once. This clone has just a few counts. Germline loops: CDR1 SQVTM, CDR2 ANQGSEA. The ends lost 4 bases at V and 3 bases at J; junction bases unmatched: 3. The CDR3 is made up of 13 amino acids. Sample: central memory CD4+ T cells from blood. The chain couples TRBV29-1 to TRBJ1-3; 7 bases are shared with TRBD1. The TCR sequence derives from a woman aged 18-29 years in good health. CDR3 nucleotide sequence: TGCAGCGTTGCGACAGGGATTGGAAACACCATATATTTT. This gives the protein CSVATGIGNTIYF.